This TCR beta chain stems from a study of CD8 T cells in Susac syndrome. This CDR3 has 12 residues. V was shortened by 3 bases and J by 7 bases, with 9 bases between the two germline ends. With random hexamers, about 0.5 to 1 ug RNA was reverse transcribed. MiXCR, applied by TCRdb to the immunoSEQ multiplex PCR reads, yields one record per CDR3 protein. The repertoire consists of approximately 120,000 distinct CDR3 sequences, with about 95% occurring once and the leading ten covering 0.065% to 0.1%. Negative isolation was applied to CD8+ and CD4+ T cells, and FACS enrichment was applied to TEMRA cells.

Material for sequencing was CD4+ T cells from PBMCs. The sequence was collected from a human donor in good health. V usage is TRBV12-3 or TRBV12-4 and J usage is TRBJ1-2, with D uncertain. CDR3 sequence: CASSFLDPGYTF. CDR3 DNA: TGTGCCAGCAGTTTCCTCGACCCTGGCTACACCTTC.